This TCR beta chain was captured by sequencing in a study of CD8+CD57+ T cells in acquired aplastic anemia. About the research overall: Sequencing produced an average of roughly 11 million reads per healthy donor for CD4+ cells.

In its sample, this clonotype was seen many times. Its matching antigen is unknown. Study-level results: A significant difference in CD8+ Simpson's diversity between patients and controls was not found. Around 29 CD8+ CDR3 sequences were shared between patients and controls.

The use of genomic DNA as template underpinned the TCR beta VDJ and CDR3 profiling. TCRdb redid the calling of the reads with MiXCR, one entry per CDR3 protein. The sample consists of roughly 150,000 distinct CDR3 sequences, approximately 40% of them appearing once. What was sequenced was sorted CD4+, CD8+, or CD8+CD57+ T cells (not recorded which) from PBMCs. This receptor was obtained from a human donor in good health.

CDR3 nucleotide sequence: TGTGCCAGTAGTATGGCCGGGACATATAATAACTATGGCTACACCTTC. This encodes CASSMAGTYNNYGYTF. The chain carries TRBV19 and TRBJ1-2, with D tentatively TRBD1 (6 bases). V was cut by 3 bases and J by 1 base, with 15 bases left in between. CDR3 length: 16 residues. CDR1 LNHDA and CDR2 SQIVND come from the germline V gene (reference sequence).